This T cell receptor beta chain was captured by sequencing in a study of T cell responses to AZD1222 COVID-19 vaccine (dated by TCRdb to the early 2020s). In terms of the full investigation: A total of 233 trial participants underwent TCR sequencing, of whom approximately 200 had received two doses of AZD1222 and about 26 had received two doses of the MenACWY control vaccine. Trial participants were enrolled by age into 18-55, 56-69 and 70-plus year subgroups, with approximately 150, 30 and 60 TCR-sequenced participants respectively. What the research found in general, with its limitations: Participants were mostly white British and included more females than males, and it was suggested by the authors that clonal diversity may have been underestimated. Because no day 14 peak-response samples were available, the repertoires could be characterized only after the peak T cell response. In the small 56-69-year group, the increase in depth fell short of significance, most likely because of low power. After two AZD1222 doses, spike-specific TCR breadth and depth were significantly higher than at day 0 and than in MenACWY recipients. Conclusions about previously exposed vaccinees are limited, since just five or six AZD1222 recipients were seropositive for SARS-CoV-2 at baseline. The vaccine-associated CD4 TCRs covered the entire spike protein, and the dominant responses fell in regions 160-218 and 743-854. Reportedly, close to half of the unique spike-specific TCRs recognized epitopes lying outside the regions that are mutated in the B.1.351 and B.1.1.7 variants.

The CDR3 regions of human TCRbeta chains were subjected to immunosequencing. The authors' analysis ran thus. Repertoire TCRs were matched against a reference library of SARS-CoV-2-specific TCRs generated with the MIRA antigen-specificity platform. Breadth meant the fraction of unique TCRs that were SARS-CoV-2-associated, whereas depth meant the fraction of total T cells that were SARS-CoV-2-associated. Using the MIRA data, each spike-specific TCR was mapped to the spike region that the TCR reacts to and placed in a CD4 or CD8 class. Log10-transformed breadth and depth values were compared by one-way ANOVA with Sidak's multiple comparisons tests. TCRdb limited this immuneACCESS table to in-frame rearrangements with V and J called. A share of clones is missing; checked studies link under half to unresolved V genes, and the rest is unexplained. That table supplies the V and J calls and clone size; D and trimming were determined from the DNA. The sample records around 220,000 clones, 90% to 95% of which are singletons. Jointly, the top ten make up approximately 1.5% of the sample.

CDR1 SGHAT and CDR2 FQDESV are derived from the germline V gene (reference sequence). Including the terminal cysteine and phenylalanine, the CDR3 comprises 15 residues. Kept here is only the CDR3 DNA, which spans 45 bases and is read in frame from base 1. The trim is 2 bases for V and 4 bases for J, with a gap of 13 bases between the germline ends. As concerns this clone: No cognate antigen has been identified for it. It has no much larger one-base neighbor in the sample; base qualities were not kept.

According to the study, the label for this sample's time point signals: about 28 days (+/-7) after the second vaccine dose. In light of the paper, this sample's treatment or condition label describes: meningococcal conjugate vaccine given as trial control. Samples from vaccinated people were obtained from the UK trials COV001 and COV002, which included a single-blind randomized controlled phase 2/3 trial of AZD1222 (ChAdOx1 nCoV-19) in healthy adults. For TCRbeta chain sequencing, PBMC samples from trial participants were taken at day 0 and at day 28 after the second dose. The rearrangement combines TRBV11-1 with TRBJ2-3; a weak D assignment points to TRBD2 (6 bases agree). This specimen was peripheral blood, taken 28 days after the second dose of the MenACWY control vaccine. The sequence derives from an adult who received the MenACWY meningococcal vaccine as a control. The CDR3 corresponds to CASSLLGGLADTQYF. The nucleotide sequence is given as TGTGCCAGCAGCTTACTCGGGGGTCTGGCAGATACGCAGTATTTT.